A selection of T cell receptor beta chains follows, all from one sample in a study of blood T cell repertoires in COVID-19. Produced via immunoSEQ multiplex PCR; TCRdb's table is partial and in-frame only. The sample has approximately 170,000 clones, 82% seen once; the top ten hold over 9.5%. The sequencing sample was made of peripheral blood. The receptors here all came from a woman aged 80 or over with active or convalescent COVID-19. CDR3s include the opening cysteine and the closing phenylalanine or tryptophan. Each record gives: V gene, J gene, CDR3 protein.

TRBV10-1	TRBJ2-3	CASSARPSTDTQYF
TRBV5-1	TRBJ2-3	CASSFRVTDTQYF
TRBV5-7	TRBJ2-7	CASSLEREQYF
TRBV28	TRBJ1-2	CASSPGFRGYTF
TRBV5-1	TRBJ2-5	CASSLGGLGLAQETQYF
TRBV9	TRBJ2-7	CASSVEGFPSYEQYF
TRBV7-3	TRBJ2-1	CASSYGTSVLQEQFF
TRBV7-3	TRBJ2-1	CASSFISGTSYNEQFF
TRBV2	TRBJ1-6	CASSKDRWGNSPLHF
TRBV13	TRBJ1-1	CASSSSLRGPPEAFF
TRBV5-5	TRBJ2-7	CASSFSREFSYEQYF
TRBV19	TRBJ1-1	CASRSAMGRGDTEAFF
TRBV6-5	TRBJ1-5	CASRQGNNQPQHF
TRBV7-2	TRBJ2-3	CASSVGTRVTTQYF
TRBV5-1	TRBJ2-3	CASSSGELSPYTQYF
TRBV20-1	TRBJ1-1	CSASEGGRGTEAFF
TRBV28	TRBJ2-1	CASSLLGYGLAGVQEQFF
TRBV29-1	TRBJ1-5	CSVPSSGNQPQHF
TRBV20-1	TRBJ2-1	CSASPGTSGYNEQFF
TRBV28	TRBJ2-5	CASRLAGVQETQYF
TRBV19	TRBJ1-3	CASTIQGAGNTIYF
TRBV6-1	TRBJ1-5	CASSAPGGVSNQPQHF
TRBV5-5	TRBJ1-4	CASSPGPNGQGEKLFF
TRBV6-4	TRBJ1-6	CASSDFQGNSPLHF
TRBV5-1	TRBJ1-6	CASSGGTGERSPLHF
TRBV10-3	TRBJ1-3	CAISYRGTGSGNTIYF
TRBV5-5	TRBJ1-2	CASSLSQGLSDYGYTF
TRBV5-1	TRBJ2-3	CASSPRTSGVGSDTQYF
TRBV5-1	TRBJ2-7	CASTSGGGLEQYF
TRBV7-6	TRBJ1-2	CASSPPRGSNYGYTF
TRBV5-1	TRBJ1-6	CASSFEQHYNSPLHF
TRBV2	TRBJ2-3	CASKIDRGPTDTQYF
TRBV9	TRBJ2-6	CASSVYDSSSGANVLTF
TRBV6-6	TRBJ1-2	CASSSPGQGYYGYTF
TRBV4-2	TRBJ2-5	CASSQDLESGTQYF
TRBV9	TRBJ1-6	CASSGTTGGTGGGPLHF
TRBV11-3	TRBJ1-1	CASSFTKNTEAFF
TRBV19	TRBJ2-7	CASSISAGGPSYEQYF